This T cell receptor beta chain was sequenced in a study of T-cell reconstitution after alpha-beta-depleted transplantation in children. Study-wide results and caveats: When one year had passed after transplant, most T-cell counts and diversity came from newly produced T cells. There were some patients whose high TCRbeta diversity at day 60 came from surviving recipient T cells and thymic progenitors. There were reportedly several hundred expanded graft clones from which alpha-beta T cells came about two months after transplant.

Unique molecular identifiers were used to barcode this TCRbeta library. MiXCR was run by TCRdb on the PCR reads, yielding one entry per CDR3 protein. The table includes about 980,000 distinct CDR3 sequences, around 30% detected once. Trimming removed 2 bases from V and 5 bases from J, with 16 bases in between. The CDR3 runs 16 residues. As to this clonotype: Its target is not known.

The material sequenced was PBMCs, mostly from graft donor cells, taken 360 days after TCRalphabeta/CD19-depleted stem cell transplant. The TCR was taken from a boy younger than two who had a stem cell transplant for SCID, so the T cells may come from the graft donor. The chain uses TRBV12-3 or TRBV12-4 and TRBJ2-1, with a possible D match to TRBD2 (6 bases). CDR3 nucleotides: TGTGCCAGCAGTTTACGGCCGGGACTGGGGGACAATGAGCAGTTCTTC. Protein: CASSLRPGLGDNEQFF.